These T cell receptor beta chains were read from a single sample in a study of blood T cells in healthy people across ages. Via MiXCR, TCRdb re-called the 5' RACE reads, giving one row per CDR3 protein. Of about 1.4 million distinct CDR3 sequences in the sample, approximately 63% are singletons; the top ten hold about 6.3%. The sequenced sample was blood. These receptors all come from a man aged 18 to 30 in good health. Both conserved end residues are part of each CDR3. Fields, in order: clone size, D gene, J gene, V gene, CDR3 protein, CDR3 DNA. The D gene is left open where the match is weak. A row's size may be missing; if present it is once, few, many or a size class.

NA,TRBD1,TRBJ1-2,TRBV20-1,CSAPTGTGKGYTF,TGCAGTGCCCCTACCGGGACAGGGAAAGGCTACACCTTC
NA,NA,TRBJ2-1,TRBV4-3,CASSPSVRPDNEQFF,TGCGCCAGCAGCCCAAGCGTCAGGCCCGACAATGAGCAGTTCTTC
many,NA,TRBJ2-7,TRBV4-1,CASSPGRDEQYF,TGTGCCAGCTCACCGGGGCGCGACGAGCAGTACTTC
NA,TRBD1,TRBJ1-1,TRBV29-1,CSVERDRGSEAFF,TGCAGCGTTGAGCGGGACAGGGGATCTGAAGCTTTCTTT
few,TRBD1,TRBJ1-5,TRBV2,CASSWTGSSNQPQHF,TGTGCCAGCAGCTGGACAGGGTCAAGCAATCAGCCCCAGCATTTT
NA,NA,TRBJ1-2,TRBV24-1,CATSDFGTNYGYTF,TGTGCTACCAGTGATTTCGGCACAAACTATGGCTACACCTTC
NA,TRBD1,TRBJ1-2,TRBV4-1,CASSQDGSSGTGGASGYTF,TGCGCCAGCAGCCAAGACGGTTCCAGTGGGACAGGGGGCGCCTCTGGCTACACCTTC
few,NA,TRBJ2-1,TRBV7-9,CASSLWASDEQFF,TGTGCCAGCAGCTTATGGGCGTCTGATGAGCAGTTCTTC
NA,TRBD2,TRBJ2-1,TRBV5-1,CASSAQLAGAVSYNEQFF,TGCGCCAGCAGCGCCCAACTAGCGGGAGCGGTTTCCTACAATGAGCAGTTCTTC
few,TRBD2,TRBJ2-7,TRBV5-1,CASSLHQAGRETIYEQYF,TGCGCCAGCAGCTTACATCAGGCCGGGCGGGAGACGATATACGAGCAGTACTTC
few,NA,TRBJ2-7,TRBV5-1,CASSSPSNTLNPYEQYF,TGCGCCAGCAGCTCACCCTCAAACACCCTCAATCCCTACGAGCAGTACTTC
few,NA,TRBJ1-2,TRBV4-1,CASSQVYLGLGYGYTF,TGCGCCAGCAGCCAAGTCTATCTGGGGTTGGGATATGGCTACACCTTC
NA,NA,TRBJ1-2,TRBV4-3,CASSQDRRGDFYGYTF,TGCGCCAGCAGCCAAGATCGTCGGGGGGATTTCTATGGCTACACCTTC
NA,TRBD1,TRBJ2-4,TRBV19,CASSRTGLLYF,TGTGCCAGTAGTCGGACAGGCTTACTGTACTTC
once,NA,TRBJ1-5,TRBV28,CATLRGKLSNQPQHF,TGTGCCACCCTGCGGGGGAAATTAAGCAATCAGCCCCAGCATTTT
NA,NA,TRBJ2-7,TRBV6-1,CASSEAVGYEQYF,TGTGCCAGCAGTGAAGCTGTGGGGTACGAGCAGTACTTC
NA,NA,TRBJ1-5,TRBV6-2/TRBV6-3,CASSYTAGVSQPQHF,TGTGCCAGCAGTTATACCGCAGGGGTGAGTCAGCCCCAGCATTTT
NA,NA,TRBJ1-4,TRBV19,CASRVGPTTNEKLFF,TGTGCCAGTCGGGTTGGCCCGACAACTAATGAAAAACTGTTTTTT
NA,TRBD1,TRBJ1-2,TRBV11-2,CASRSGVGRGDYGYTF,TGTGCCAGCAGGTCAGGGGTCGGCAGGGGGGACTATGGCTACACCTTC
NA,NA,TRBJ2-5,TRBV7-2,CASSLGGPRETQYF,TGTGCCAGCAGCTTGGGGGGTCCACGGGAGACCCAGTACTTC
NA,TRBD2,TRBJ2-5,TRBV4-1,CASSTSGGLQETQYF,TGCGCCAGCTCTACTAGCGGGGGCCTCCAAGAGACCCAGTACTTC
NA,NA,TRBJ2-4,TRBV24-1,CATSAPHPGEKNIQYF,TGTGCCACCAGTGCTCCTCACCCCGGGGAAAAAAACATTCAGTACTTC
NA,NA,TRBJ2-7,TRBV6-5,CASSPPDSSYNEQYF,TGTGCCAGCAGCCCTCCGGACAGCTCCTACAATGAGCAGTACTTC
few,NA,TRBJ1-2,TRBV4-1,CASRGSGAYGYTF,TGCGCCAGCAGAGGGTCCGGAGCCTATGGCTACACCTTC
NA,NA,TRBJ2-5,TRBV13,CASSLVGDGGQETQYF,TGTGCCAGCAGCTTAGTCGGAGACGGGGGCCAAGAGACCCAGTACTTC
once,NA,TRBJ1-1,TRBV29-1,CSVVQKMNTEAFF,TGCAGCGTTGTCCAGAAAATGAACACTGAAGCTTTCTTT
NA,NA,TRBJ2-1,TRBV6-4,CASSDNGGRGNEQFF,TGTGCCAGCAGTGACAATGGGGGCCGGGGCAATGAGCAGTTCTTC
NA,TRBD2,TRBJ2-7,TRBV6-5,CASSYGAGPYEQYF,TGTGCCAGCAGTTACGGAGCGGGGCCCTACGAGCAGTACTTC
NA,NA,TRBJ2-7,TRBV29-1,CSVEALGAYEQYF,TGCAGCGTTGAAGCCCTGGGGGCTTACGAGCAGTACTTC
NA,TRBD2,TRBJ2-1,TRBV4-1,CASSPETSEQFF,TGCGCCAGCAGCCCCGAGACTAGCGAGCAGTTCTTC
NA,NA,TRBJ2-1,TRBV29-1,CSVGARQVAYNEQFF,TGCAGCGTTGGGGCGAGACAGGTGGCTTACAATGAGCAGTTCTTC
once,TRBD1,TRBJ2-7,TRBV18,CASSPQRQGPSYEQYF,TGTGCCAGCTCACCCCAGCGACAGGGACCCTCCTACGAGCAGTACTTC
NA,NA,TRBJ2-5,TRBV11-2,CASSGTWPKETQYF,TGTGCCAGTTCCGGGACTTGGCCCAAAGAGACCCAGTACTTC
NA,NA,TRBJ1-5,TRBV4-1,CASSPQGSLRSNQPQHF,TGCGCCAGCAGCCCCCAGGGGTCCCTGCGGAGCAATCAGCCCCAGCATTTT
many,TRBD1,TRBJ1-2,TRBV20-1,CSARDRGRGYTF,TGCAGTGCTAGAGACAGGGGGCGCGGCTACACCTTC
few,NA,TRBJ2-7,TRBV7-8,CASSLPQGYYDSYEQYF,TGTGCCAGCAGCTTACCCCAGGGTTACTACGACTCCTACGAGCAGTACTTC